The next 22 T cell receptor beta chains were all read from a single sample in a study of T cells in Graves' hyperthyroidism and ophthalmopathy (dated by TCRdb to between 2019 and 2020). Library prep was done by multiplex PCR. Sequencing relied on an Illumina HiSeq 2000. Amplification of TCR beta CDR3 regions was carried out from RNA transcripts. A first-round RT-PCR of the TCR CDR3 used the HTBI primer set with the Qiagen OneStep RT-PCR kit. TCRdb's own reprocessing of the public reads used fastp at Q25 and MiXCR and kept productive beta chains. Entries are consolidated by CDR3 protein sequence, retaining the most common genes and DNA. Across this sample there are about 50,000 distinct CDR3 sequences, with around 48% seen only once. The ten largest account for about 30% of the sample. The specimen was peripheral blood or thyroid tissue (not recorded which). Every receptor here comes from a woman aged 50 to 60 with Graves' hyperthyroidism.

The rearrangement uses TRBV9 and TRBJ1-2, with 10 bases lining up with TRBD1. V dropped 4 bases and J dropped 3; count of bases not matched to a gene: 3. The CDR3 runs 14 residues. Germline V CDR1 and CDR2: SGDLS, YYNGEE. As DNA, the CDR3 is TGTGCCAGCAGCATCGGGACAGGGGACTATGGCTACACCTTC. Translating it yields CASSIGTGDYGYTF.

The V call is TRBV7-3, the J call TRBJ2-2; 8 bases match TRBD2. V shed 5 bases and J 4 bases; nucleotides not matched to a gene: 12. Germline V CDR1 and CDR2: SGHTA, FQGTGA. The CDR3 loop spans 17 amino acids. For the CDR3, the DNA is TGTGCCAGCAGCCACACTGCCCGAACTAGCGGCACCGGGGAGCTGTTTTTT. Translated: CASSHTARTSGTGELFF.

For the CDR3, the DNA is TGTGCCAGCAGCCCCTCAGGGGGGAACACTGAAGCTTTCTTT. Protein sequence: CASSPSGGNTEAFF. The chain couples TRBV11-2 to TRBJ1-1; 7 bases are a match to TRBD1. Germline trimming cut 5 bases from V and 1 base from J; bases unmatched to any gene: 4. The CDR3 spans 14 residues. Germline-derived CDR1 and CDR2 are SGHAT and FQNNGV.

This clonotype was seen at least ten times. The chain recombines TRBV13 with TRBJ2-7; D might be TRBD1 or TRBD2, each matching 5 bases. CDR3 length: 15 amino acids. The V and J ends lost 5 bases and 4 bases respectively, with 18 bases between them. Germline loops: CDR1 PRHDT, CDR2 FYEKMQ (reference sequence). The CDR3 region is CASSTGQGRGYEQYF. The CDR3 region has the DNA TGTGCCAGCAGCACGGGGCAGGGTAGAGGGTACGAGCAGTACTTC.

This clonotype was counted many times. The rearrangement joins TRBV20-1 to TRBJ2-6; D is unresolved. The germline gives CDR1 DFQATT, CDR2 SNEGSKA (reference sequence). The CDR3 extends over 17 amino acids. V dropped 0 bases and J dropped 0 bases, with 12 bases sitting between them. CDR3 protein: CSAREGIVLSGANVLTF. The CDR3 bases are TGCAGTGCTAGAGAGGGCATCGTTCTCTCTGGGGCCAACGTCCTGACTTTC.

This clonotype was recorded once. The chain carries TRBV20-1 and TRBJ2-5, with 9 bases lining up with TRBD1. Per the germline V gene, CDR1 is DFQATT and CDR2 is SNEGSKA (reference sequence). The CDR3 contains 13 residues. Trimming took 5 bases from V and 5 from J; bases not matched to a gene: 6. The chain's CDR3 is CSARDRAGETQYF. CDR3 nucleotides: TGCAGTGCTCGGGACAGGGCCGGGGAGACCCAGTACTTC.

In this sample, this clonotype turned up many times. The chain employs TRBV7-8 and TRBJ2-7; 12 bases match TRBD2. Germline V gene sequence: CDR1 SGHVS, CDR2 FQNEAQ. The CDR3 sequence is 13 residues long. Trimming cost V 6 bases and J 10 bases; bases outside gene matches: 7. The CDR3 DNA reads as TGTGCCAGCAGTCGGACTAGCGGGATCGGACAGTACTTC. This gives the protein CASSRTSGIGQYF.

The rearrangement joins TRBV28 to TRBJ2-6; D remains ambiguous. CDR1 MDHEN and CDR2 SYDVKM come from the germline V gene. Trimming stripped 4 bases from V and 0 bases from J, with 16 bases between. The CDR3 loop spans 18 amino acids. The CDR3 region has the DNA TGTGCCAGCAGTTCCCCAGTTCGGACGAGCTCTGGGGCCAACGTCCTGACTTTC. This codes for CASSSPVRTSSGANVLTF.

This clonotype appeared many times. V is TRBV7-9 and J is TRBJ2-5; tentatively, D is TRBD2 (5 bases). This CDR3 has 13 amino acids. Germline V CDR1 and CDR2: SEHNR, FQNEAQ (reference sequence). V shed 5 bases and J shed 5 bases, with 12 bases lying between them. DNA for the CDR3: TGTGCCAGCAGCCGGGATGCCAGGGAGACCCAGTACTTC. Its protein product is CASSRDARETQYF.

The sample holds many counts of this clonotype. The DNA of the CDR3 is TGCAGCGCTCGACAGGGTTGGGCCGGGGAGCTGTTTTTT. Translated, it gives CSARQGWAGELFF. This rearrangement joins TRBV29-1 to TRBJ2-2, with 7 bases that match TRBD1. V shed 7 bases, J shed 6 bases, and the junction held 8 bases outside the gene matches. Germline V gives CDR1 SQVTM, CDR2 ANQGSEA. This CDR3 is 13 amino acids long.

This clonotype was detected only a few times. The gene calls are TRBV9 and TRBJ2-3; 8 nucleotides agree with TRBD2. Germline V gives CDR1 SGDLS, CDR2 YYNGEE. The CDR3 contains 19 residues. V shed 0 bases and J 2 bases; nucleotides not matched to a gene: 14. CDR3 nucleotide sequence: TGTGCCAGCAGCGTAGAGCCCTGGGGTAGCGGGGATTCCACAGATACGCAGTATTTT. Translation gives CASSVEPWGSGDSTDTQYF.

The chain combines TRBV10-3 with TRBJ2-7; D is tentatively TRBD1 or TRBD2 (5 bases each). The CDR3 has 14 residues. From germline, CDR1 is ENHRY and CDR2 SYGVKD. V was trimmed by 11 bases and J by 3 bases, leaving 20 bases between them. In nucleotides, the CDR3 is TGTGCCCATTCCCAGGGCGGGCCGAACTACGAGCAGTACTTC. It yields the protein CAHSQGGPNYEQYF.

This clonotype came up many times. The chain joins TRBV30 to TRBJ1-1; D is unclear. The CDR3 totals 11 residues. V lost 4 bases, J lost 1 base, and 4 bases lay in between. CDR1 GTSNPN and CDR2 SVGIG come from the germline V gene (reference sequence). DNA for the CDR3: TGTGCCTGGAATAAGAACACTGAAGCTTTCTTT. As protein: CAWNKNTEAFF.

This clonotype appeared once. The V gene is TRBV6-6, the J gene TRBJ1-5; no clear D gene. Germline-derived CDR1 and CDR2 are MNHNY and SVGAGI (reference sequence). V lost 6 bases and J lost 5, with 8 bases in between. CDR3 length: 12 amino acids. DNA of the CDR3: TGTGCCAGCAGAGTGGGGTATCAGCCCCAGCATTTT. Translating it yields CASRVGYQPQHF.

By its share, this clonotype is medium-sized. The CDR3 reads CSVEGPSGEKLFF. CDR3 sequence (DNA): TGCAGCGTTGAAGGCCCCAGCGGCGAAAAACTGTTTTTT. The V call is TRBV29-1, the J call TRBJ1-4; D is unclear. In germline, CDR1 is SQVTM, CDR2 ANQGSEA. The CDR3 has 13 residues. The V gene lost 1 base and the J gene lost 8 bases, with 11 bases spanning the gap.

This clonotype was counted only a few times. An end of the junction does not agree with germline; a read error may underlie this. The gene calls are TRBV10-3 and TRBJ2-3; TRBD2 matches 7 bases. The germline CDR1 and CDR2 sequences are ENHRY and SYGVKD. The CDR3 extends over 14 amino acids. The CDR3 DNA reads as TGTGCCAGCAGTCTAGCGGCAAGCACAGATACGCAGTATTTT. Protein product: CASSLAASTDTQYF.

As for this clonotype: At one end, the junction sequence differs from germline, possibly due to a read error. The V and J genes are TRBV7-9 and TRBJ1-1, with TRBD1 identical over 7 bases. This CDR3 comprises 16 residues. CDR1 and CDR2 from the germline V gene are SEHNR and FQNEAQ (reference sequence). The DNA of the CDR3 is TGTGCCGGCAGCTTAGAAGGGGGCAGGGGGAGCTCTGAAGCTTTCTTT. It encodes CAGSLEGGRGSSEAFF. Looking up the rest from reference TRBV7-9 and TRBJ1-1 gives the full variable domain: DTGVSQNPRHKITKRGQNVTFRCDPISEHNRLYWYRQTLGQGPEFLTYFQNEAQLEKSRLLSDRFSAERPKGSFSTLEIQRTEQGDSAMYLCAGSLEGGRGSSEAFFGQGTRLTVV.

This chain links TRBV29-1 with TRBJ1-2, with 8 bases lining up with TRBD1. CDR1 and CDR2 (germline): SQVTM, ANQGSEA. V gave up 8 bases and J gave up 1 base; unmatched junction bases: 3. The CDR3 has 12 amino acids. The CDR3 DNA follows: TGCAGCTGGGACAGGAGTAACTATGGCTACACCTTC. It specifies CSWDRSNYGYTF. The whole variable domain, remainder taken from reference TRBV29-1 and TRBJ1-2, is SAVISQKPSRDICQRGTSLTIQCQVDSQVTMMFWYRQQPGQSLTLIATANQGSEATYESGFVIDKFPISRPNLTFSTLTVSNMSPEDSSIYLCSWDRSNYGYTFGSGTRLTVV.

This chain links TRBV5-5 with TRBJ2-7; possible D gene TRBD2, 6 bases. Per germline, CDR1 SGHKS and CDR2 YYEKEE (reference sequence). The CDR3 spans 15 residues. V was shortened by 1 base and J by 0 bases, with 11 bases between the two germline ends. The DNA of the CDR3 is TGTGCCAGCAGCTTGATTAGCGGCTCCTCCTACGAGCAGTACTTC. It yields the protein CASSLISGSSYEQYF.

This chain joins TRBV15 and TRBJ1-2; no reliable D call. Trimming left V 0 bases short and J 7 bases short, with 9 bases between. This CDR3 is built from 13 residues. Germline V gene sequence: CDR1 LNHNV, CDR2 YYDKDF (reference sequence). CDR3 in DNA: TGTGCCACCAGCAGAGATTGGGTCGGTGGCTACACCTTC. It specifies CATSRDWVGGYTF.

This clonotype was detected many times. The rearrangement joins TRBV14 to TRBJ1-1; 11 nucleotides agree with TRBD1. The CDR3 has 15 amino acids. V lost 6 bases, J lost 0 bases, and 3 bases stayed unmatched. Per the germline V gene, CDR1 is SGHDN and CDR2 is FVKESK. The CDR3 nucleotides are TGTGCCAGCAGTGGACAGGGGGCTATGAACACTGAAGCTTTCTTT. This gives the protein CASSGQGAMNTEAFF.

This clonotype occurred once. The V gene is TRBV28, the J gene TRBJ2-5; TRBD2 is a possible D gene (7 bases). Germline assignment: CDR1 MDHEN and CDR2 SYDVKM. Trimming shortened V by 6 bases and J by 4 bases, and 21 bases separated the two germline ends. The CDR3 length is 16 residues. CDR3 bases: TGTGCCAGCAGCTTGGTTCAGGGGAGGGCCCCAGAGACCCAGTACTTC. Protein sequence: CASSLVQGRAPETQYF.